This T cell receptor beta chain derives from a study of T-cell reconstitution after alpha-beta-depleted transplantation in children. In this sample, this clonotype turned up a few times. With 1 base removed from V and 4 bases from J, the gap between germline ends came to 13 bases. This CDR3 is 16 amino acids long. The germline V gene has CDR1 MGHRA and CDR2 YSYEKL. Unique molecular identifiers were used to barcode this TCRbeta library. TCRdb itself ran the PCR reads through MiXCR, one entry per CDR3 protein. This sample yields roughly 170,000 distinct CDR3 sequences, of which about 6.4% are seen a single time; roughly 3% belongs to the top ten.

The receptor comes from a human donor who donated a stem cell graft to a child with Wiskott-Aldrich syndrome. This chain links TRBV4-1 with TRBJ1-4; D remains unclear. The sequences come from PBMCs from the stem cell graft donor, collected from the stem cell graft. The CDR3 coding sequence is TGCGCCAGCAGCCAAGGCTCGAGACGTTTTAATGAAAAACTGTTTTTT. Its protein is CASSQGSRRFNEKLFF.